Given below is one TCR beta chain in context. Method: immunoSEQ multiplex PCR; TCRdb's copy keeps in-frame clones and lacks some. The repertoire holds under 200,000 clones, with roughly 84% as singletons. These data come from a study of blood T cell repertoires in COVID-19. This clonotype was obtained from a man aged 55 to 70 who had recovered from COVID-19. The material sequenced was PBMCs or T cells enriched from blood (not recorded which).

The CDR3 reads CASSQATSTDTQYF. The CDR3 DNA follows: TGCGCCAGCAGCCAAGCGACTAGCACAGATACGCAGTATTTT. The V and J genes are TRBV4-1 and TRBJ2-3; D ambiguous. The V gene lost 1 base and the J gene lost 0 bases, with 5 bases spanning the gap. The CDR3 is 14 residues long. CDR1 and CDR2 from the germline V gene are MGHRA and YSYEKL.